The 20 T cell receptor beta chains below were found in one sample sequenced in a study of tumor and adjacent non-tumor tissue in lung cancer (dated by TCRdb to 2017 to 2018). Bulk unsorted tissue served as the source for RNA extraction, and RNA quality was assessed using a NanoDrop ND-1000 and an Agilent 2100. Normal lung samples were distant non-tumor tissue taken more than 3 cm from the tumor edge. Library preparation used multiplex PCR. TCRdb shows the sequencer as Illumina HiSeq 2500. Following protocols modified from ARM-PCR, the researchers constructed TCRbeta libraries through three rounds of nested PCR with primers (Table S4). Clones were called with MiXCR by TCRdb after fastp trimmed the public reads at Q25, and only in-frame beta chains were retained. Identical CDR3 protein sequences are pooled into one entry, listed with their most common genes and DNA. A total of some 80,000 distinct CDR3 sequences appear in this sample, about four fifths of them only once. The biggest ten clones account for 45% to 55% of the sample.

The sample comprised distant non-tumor lung tissue. The source is a man aged 60 to 69 with non-small cell lung cancer.

Worth noting for this clonotype: One end of the junction fails to match germline, which may point to a read error. The J gene is TRBJ2-5, the V gene TRBV4-3; D unclear. The CDR3 loop spans 13 amino acids. The germline V gene has CDR1 LGHNA and CDR2 YSLEER. The CDR3 DNA follows: TGCGCCAGCATCCAAGATCCCGGAAAGACCCAGTACTTC. Protein sequence: CASIQDPGKTQYF.

On this clonotype itself: A junction boundary mismatches the germline segment, possibly from a read error. The chain links TRBV6-5 to TRBJ1-2, with D possibly TRBD1 on 5 matching bases. The CDR3 runs 17 residues. Germline-derived CDR1 and CDR2 are MNHEY and SVGAGI. CDR3 nucleotide sequence: TGTACCAGCAGTTACTCGAATGTGGGGACGGGTAGCTATGGCTACACCTTC. This codes for CTSSYSNVGTGSYGYTF.

Turning to this clonotype: A much larger clone differs by one base, so this may be a read error. The chain couples TRBV6-2 or TRBV6-3 to TRBJ2-1; D call uncertain. The CDR3 has 14 amino acids. Trimming left V 7 bases short and J 1 base short, with 11 bases between. The V gene's germline CDR1 is MNHEY and CDR2 SVGEGT. The CDR3 nucleotides read TGTGCCAGCATGGAGATTTTTTCCTACAATGAGCAGTTCTTC. It encodes CASMEIFSYNEQFF.

Worth noting for this clonotype: A read error is possible here, since a much larger clone lies one base away. The J gene is TRBJ2-1, the V gene TRBV6-2 or TRBV6-3, with 9 bases that match TRBD2. CDR3 length: 17 residues. CDR1 and CDR2 (germline): MNHEY, SVGEGT. CDR3 region: CVSSYSLGAGGMNEQLF. The CDR3 region has the DNA TGTGTCAGCAGTTACTCCCTGGGAGCGGGAGGCATGAATGAGCAGCTCTTC.

The chain links TRBV10-2 to TRBJ2-1; D gene unclear. CDR3 length: 15 amino acids. The V end was cut by 5 bases, the J end by 4 bases, with 15 bases between. Looked up from germline, CDR1 is WSHSY and CDR2 is SAAADI. This CDR3 reads CASSPHGIMYNEQFF. CDR3 sequence (DNA): TGCGCCAGCAGTCCCCATGGGATAATGTACAATGAGCAGTTCTTC.

Points on this clonotype: An end of the junction differs from the germline gene, which may be a read error. V is TRBV11-3 and J is TRBJ1-1; D is unresolved. The CDR3 runs 18 residues. The germline V gene has CDR1 SGHNT and CDR2 YENEEA. The CDR3 coding sequence is TGTACCAGTAGCTTAACGCCGAATATGTATGGTCGGAACACTGAAGCTTTCTTT. It translates to CTSSLTPNMYGRNTEAFF.

This sequence joins TRBV6-5 and TRBJ2-3; D may be TRBD1 or TRBD2 (6 bases each). The CDR3 covers 15 residues. Germline V CDR1 and CDR2: MNHEY, SVGAGI. The V gene lost 6 bases and the J gene lost 12 bases, with 25 bases spanning the gap. DNA for the CDR3: TGTGCCAGCAGAGACAAGATCGGGGGCACAGAAACTCAGTATTTT. Its protein is CASRDKIGGTETQYF.

In its sample, this clonotype was seen a few times. V usage is TRBV28 and J usage is TRBJ2-6; D remains ambiguous. Per the germline V gene, CDR1 is MDHEN and CDR2 is SYDVKM. The length of the CDR3 is 12 residues. The V end was cut by 8 bases, the J end by 4 bases, with 6 bases between. Written as DNA, the CDR3 is TGTGCCAGCGGTGGCGGGGCCAACGTCCTGACTTTC. Its protein is CASGGGANVLTF.

To note about this clonotype: Relative to the germline gene, one junction end is altered; a read error may explain this. V is TRBV4-3 and J is TRBJ2-3, with D perhaps TRBD2 (6 bases). The CDR3 is 16 amino acids. Germline loops: CDR1 LGHNA, CDR2 YSLEER. The CDR3 region has the DNA TGCGCCAGGAGCCAAGATAGAGCGGGCACTATAGATACGCAGTATTTT. Its protein is CARSQDRAGTIDTQYF.

The genes are TRBV6-6 and TRBJ2-3; 7 bases fit TRBD2. With 4 bases clipped from V and 6 bases from J, the junction kept 4 bases outside the gene matches. Germline V CDR1 and CDR2: MNHNY, SVGAGI (reference sequence). CDR3 length equals 13 residues. CDR3 nucleotides: TGTGCCAGCAGTTGGGGCGGGAGCGATACGCAGTATTTT. Amino acids: CASSWGGSDTQYF.

Worth noting for this clonotype: Since a much larger clone is just one base distant, this may be a read error. This sequence joins TRBV20-1 and TRBJ2-7; D possibly corresponds to TRBD2 (5 bases). The CDR3 length is 14 residues. V was cut by 5 bases and J by 0 bases, with 14 bases left in between. The V gene's germline CDR1 is DFQATT and CDR2 SNEGSKA (reference sequence). The CDR3 reads CSAFPAASSYEQYF. The DNA for the CDR3 is TGCAGTGCTTTCCCAGCGGCAAGCTCCTACGAGCAGTACTTC.

This clonotype has a single count. The germline gene is not matched at one end of the junction; a read error may be the cause. The chain has TRBV10-1 and TRBJ2-7; 12 bases are shared with TRBD1. CDR1 is WNHNN, CDR2 SYGVQD, per germline (reference sequence). This CDR3 spans 13 amino acids. The CDR3 spells CASRGQGAKEHYF. In DNA, the CDR3 is TGCGCCAGCAGGGGACAGGGGGCAAAAGAGCACTACTTC.

Points on this clonotype: One junction end does not reproduce the germline sequence, and a read error may be involved. The chain employs TRBV6-1 and TRBJ1-1; TRBD1 matches at 8 bases. The germline gives CDR1 MNHNS, CDR2 SASEGT. The CDR3 has 14 residues. CDR3: CASGEDRGDIEVFF. The DNA of the CDR3 is TGTGCAAGCGGTGAAGACAGGGGCGACATTGAAGTTTTCTTT.

Points on this clonotype: One base away lies a much larger clone, so this may be a sequencing read error. The chain is built from TRBV30 and TRBJ2-7, with no clear D. The CDR3 has 14 residues. Germline V lookup: CDR1 GTSNPN, CDR2 SVGIG (reference sequence). The CDR3 loop is CAWRPDTASCEQYF. CDR3 DNA: TGTGCCTGGAGACCCGACACGGCCTCCTGCGAGCAGTACTTC.

This clonotype showed up just once. One end of the junction fails to match germline, which may point to a read error. V and J are TRBV6-4 and TRBJ1-1; D remains unclear. Germline V gene sequence: CDR1 MRHNA, CDR2 SNTAGT. This CDR3 region has 16 residues. In nucleotides, the CDR3 is TGTGTCAGCAGTGACCCCCGGGGAAAGATGAACACTGAAGCTTTCTTT. Its translation is CVSSDPRGKMNTEAFF.

A few counts support this clonotype. This may stem from a read error, because a much larger clone lies one nucleotide away. The genes are TRBV12-3 or TRBV12-4 and TRBJ1-2, with TRBD1 as a possible D gene (5 bases). CDR3 length equals 14 residues. The CDR3 region has the DNA TGTGCCGGCAGCCCCAACGGGGGGATCGGGGGCTACACCTTC. Protein sequence: CAGSPNGGIGGYTF.

This chain connects TRBV11-2 to TRBJ2-5; D is tentatively TRBD1 or TRBD2 (6 bases each). From germline, CDR1 is SGHAT and CDR2 FQNNGV. Between the trimmed V and J ends, which lost 3 bases and 4 bases, there was a span of 15 bases. The CDR3 is 15 residues long. DNA of the CDR3: TGTGCCAGCAGCTTGAACCGGGGGCATCGAGAGACCCAGTACTTC. Its protein product is CASSLNRGHRETQYF. Using reference TRBV11-2 and TRBJ2-5 for the parts outside the CDR3, the full variable domain is EAGVAQSPRYKIIEKRQSVAFWCNPISGHATLYWYQQILGQGPKLLIQFQNNGVVDDSQLPKDRFSAERLKGVDSTLKIQPAKLEDSAVYLCASSLNRGHRETQYFGPGTRLLVL.

As to this clonotype: The junction shows a germline mismatch at one end, possibly a read error. The rearrangement links TRBV11-3 to TRBJ2-5, with 8 bases aligning to TRBD2. In germline, CDR1 is SGHNT, CDR2 YENEEA. The CDR3 sequence is 14 residues long. The CDR3 spells CANSTRVRGETQYF. CDR3 sequence (DNA): TGTGCCAACAGCACTAGGGTGCGGGGGGAGACCCAATACTTC.

The gene calls are TRBV28 and TRBJ1-5; D is ambiguous. Per germline, CDR1 MDHEN and CDR2 SYDVKM. This CDR3 is 17 amino acids long. Trimming stripped 1 base from V and 6 bases from J, with 19 bases between. The CDR3 sequence: CASSLFHMGKWGQPQHF. CDR3 bases: TGTGCCAGCAGTTTATTTCACATGGGGAAATGGGGTCAGCCCCAGCATTTT.

This clonotype appeared a few times. The chain has TRBV7-2 and TRBJ2-3; 11 positions match TRBD2. Germline V CDR1 and CDR2: SGHTA, FQGNSA. V lost 1 base and J lost 10; bases outside the gene matches: 7. The CDR3 has 15 amino acids. The CDR3 bases are TGTGCCAGCAGCTTAGGGGTAGCGGGAGGGCCTGCGCAGTATTTT. This encodes CASSLGVAGGPAQYF.